The present T cell receptor beta chain was sequenced within a study of cytomegalovirus exposure and HLA in healthy donors. A remark on this clone: What it binds is not known.

Vbeta (60) and Jbeta (13) primers were used in the PCR. The repertoire was sequenced with immunoSEQ multiplex PCR; TCRdb's copy has only in-frame clones and lacks some. This specimen shows 55,000 to 65,000 clones; the ten leading clones hold approximately 4%. Trimming at V came to 0 bases and at J to 2 bases, leaving 3 bases not matched to a gene. This CDR3 contains 16 residues. Germline V CDR1 and CDR2: SGHDN, FVKESK. Points from the study as a whole: Certain indistinguishable V segments, among them TRBV6-2 and TRBV6-3, were excluded. A missense DCLRE1C variant was associated with V- and J-gene trimming of TCR beta chains in a later analysis, and an independent cohort replicated the association.

Sequencing was performed on PBMCs. The J gene is TRBJ2-7, the V gene TRBV14, with 11 bases that match TRBD2. The TCR was taken from a young woman in good health and CMV-seronegative. The CDR3: CASSQEWGLAAYEQYF. As DNA, the CDR3 is TGTGCCAGCAGCCAAGAGTGGGGACTAGCGGCCTACGAGCAGTACTTC.